What follows are 21 T cell receptor beta chains derived from one specimen sequenced in a study of tumor-infiltrating lymphocytes in oesophageal squamous cell carcinoma. MiXCR, applied by TCRdb to the PCR reads, yields one record per CDR3 protein. The data hold some 15,000 distinct CDR3 sequences, with roughly 60% observed a single time. Sequencing was carried out using esophageal tumor tissue. These receptors were obtained from a female donor with esophageal squamous cell carcinoma.

This clonotype was recorded at least ten times. The gene calls are TRBV7-5 and TRBJ2-5; TRBD2, the table's D call, was not compared with the DNA. TRBV7-5 constitutes a pseudogene. CDR3 length equals 14 residues. The CDR3 DNA reads TGTGCCAGAAGCTACCTAGCCACCCAAGAGACCCAGTACTTC. Protein product: CARSYLATQETQYF.

By share, this clonotype ranks as medium-sized. This may arise from a read error, as a much more abundant clone is one base away. The chain employs TRBV7-2 and TRBJ2-7, with 7 positions matching TRBD2. This CDR3 contains 16 residues. Unmatched junction bases numbered 14, after V lost 2 bases and J lost 7 bases. Germline lookup yields CDR1 SGHTA and CDR2 FQGNSA. The CDR3 region is CASSLPRVVGGNEQYF. DNA for the CDR3: TGTGCCAGCAGCTTACCGCGAGTGGTGGGGGGGAATGAGCAGTACTTC.

The sample holds many counts of this clonotype. Here the CDR3 DNA reads TGTGCCAGCAGCGCCCAGGGTATTAAAGAAAAACTGTTTTTT. This encodes CASSAQGIKEKLFF. The chain combines TRBV7-2 with TRBJ1-4, with a possible D match to TRBD1 (5 bases). The CDR3 contains 14 residues. Trimming took off 5 bases at V and 8 bases at J, with 15 bases between the two ends. Germline lookup yields CDR1 SGHTA and CDR2 FQGNSA. Full variable domain (outside the CDR3, taken from reference TRBV7-2 and TRBJ1-4): GAGVSQSPSNKVTEKGKDVELRCDPISGHTALYWYRQSLGQGLEFLIYFQGNSAPDKSGLPSDRFSAERTGGSVSTLTIQRTQQEDSAVYLCASSAQGIKEKLFFGSGTQLSVL.

The chain links TRBV6-1 to TRBJ2-5, with TRBD2 matching over 7 bases. The end of the DNA fits TRBJ2-1 better, so the J call may be wrong. CDR1 and CDR2 (germline): MNHNS, SASEGT. There are 14 residues in the CDR3. The CDR3 is CASSEAGGYNEQFF. The DNA of the CDR3 is TGTGCCAGCAGTGAAGCGGGGGGGTACAATGAGCAGTTCTTC.

This clonotype occurred once. This is likely a read error, given that the CDR3 carries no conserved phenylalanine or tryptophan at its end. V is TRBV7-6 and J is TRBJ2-5, with D possibly matching TRBD1 (6 bases). The CDR3 sequence is 14 residues long. Between the trimmed V and J ends, which lost 5 bases and 4 bases, there was a span of 14 bases. The germline gives CDR1 SGHVS, CDR2 FNYEAQ. DNA of the CDR3: TGTGCCAGCAGCCGGATACAGGGTATAGAGACCCAGTACCTC. This sequence encodes CASSRIQGIETQYL.

J is TRBJ2-6 and V is TRBV11-3, with D perhaps matching TRBD1 or TRBD2 (5 bases each). The DNA end is more similar to TRBJ2-1, so the J call may be wrong. The germline gives CDR1 SGHNT, CDR2 YENEEA. The CDR3 runs 14 residues. The CDR3 coding sequence is TGTGCCAGCAGCGCTCCCGGGACGTACAATGAGCAGTTCTTC. This sequence encodes CASSAPGTYNEQFF.

This clonotype is labeled large (0.1 to 1%). This chain uses TRBV27 with TRBJ2-1; TRBD1 matches at 10 bases. Germline CDR1 and CDR2: MNHEY and SMNVEV (reference sequence). The CDR3 loop spans 14 amino acids. V lost 6 bases to trimming and J lost 7 bases; unmatched junction nucleotides: 6. CDR3 DNA sequence: TGTGCCAGCAGAAGTGGGACAGGGGTGAATGAGCAGTTCTTC. Protein product: CASRSGTGVNEQFF.

The V gene is TRBV7-8, the J gene TRBJ2-3; 7 nucleotides align to TRBD1. CDR3 length equals 17 residues. V lost 0 bases, J lost 4 bases, and 10 bases stayed unmatched. CDR1 is SGHVS and CDR2 is FQNEAQ in the germline V gene. CDR3 region: CASSLARGGSGPDTQYF. As DNA, the CDR3 is TGTGCCAGCAGCTTAGCCAGAGGGGGCTCTGGGCCAGATACGCAGTATTTT. Drawing the rest from reference TRBV7-8 and TRBJ2-3, the complete variable domain is GAGVSQSPRYKVAKRGQDVALRCDPISGHVSLFWYQQALGQGPEFLTYFQNEAQLDKSGLPSDRFFAERPEGSVSTLKIQRTQQEDSAVYLCASSLARGGSGPDTQYFGPGTRLTVL.

The chain has TRBV7-3 and TRBJ2-1; the match to TRBD2 covers 7 bases. The CDR3 has 15 residues. Germline V lookup: CDR1 SGHTA, CDR2 FQGTGA. Germline trimming cut 5 bases from V and 2 bases from J; bases unmatched to any gene: 6. The CDR3 loop is CASSPGGTTYNEQFF. CDR3 sequence (DNA): TGTGCCAGCAGCCCCGGGGGGACTACCTACAATGAGCAGTTCTTC.

The genes are TRBV7-2 and TRBJ2-3; D gene uncertain. The CDR3 spans 14 residues. Between the trimmed V and J ends, which lost 2 bases and 0 bases, there was a span of 6 bases. The germline gives CDR1 SGHTA, CDR2 FQGNSA. Here the CDR3 DNA reads TGTGCCAGCAGCTTATATGGTAGCACAGATACGCAGTATTTT. Protein product: CASSLYGSTDTQYF.

The table lists this clonotype with a count of one. The genes are TRBV2 and TRBJ2-7; 7 bases line up with TRBD1. The J call may be wrong; the DNA end is better matched by TRBJ1-2. The CDR3 runs 13 residues. CDR1 is SNHLY and CDR2 is FYNNEI in the germline V gene. The CDR3 loop reads CASSEQGNYGYTF. The CDR3 DNA reads TGTGCCAGCAGCGAACAGGGGAACTATGGCTACACCTTC.

V usage is TRBV10-3 and J usage is TRBJ2-5, with a weak D call TRBD1 (5 bases). With the DNA end fitting TRBJ2-7 better, the J assignment may be wrong. CDR3 length equals 13 residues. Germline V lookup: CDR1 ENHRY, CDR2 SYGVKD. CDR3 bases: TGTGCCACCGTTCAGGGATACTCCTACGAGCAGTACTTC. This sequence encodes CATVQGYSYEQYF.

The CDR3 region has the DNA TGCGCCAGCAGTCTTGACCATGAGCAGTTCTTC. The encoded protein is CASSLDHEQFF. The rearrangement joins TRBV10-1 to TRBJ2-5, with D unclear. The J call is uncertain, as TRBJ2-1 better fits the DNA end. CDR1 and CDR2 (germline): WNHNN, SYGVQD (reference sequence). The CDR3 runs 11 residues.

This clonotype was seen just once. V and J are TRBV6-1 and TRBJ1-1, with D perhaps TRBD1 (5 bases). Between the trimmed V and J ends, which lost 6 bases and 2 bases, there was a span of 16 bases. This CDR3 contains 15 residues. CDR1 and CDR2 (germline): MNHNS, SASEGT. CDR3 DNA: TGTGCCAGCAGCAGCTGGACAACCCTCAACACTGAAGCTTTCTTT. Its protein product is CASSSWTTLNTEAFF.

This clonotype was counted between two and nine times. DNA for the CDR3: TGTGCCAGCAGAACGAGCGGGACTAACAATGAGCAGTTCTTC. Translating it yields CASRTSGTNNEQFF. This chain connects TRBV7-3 to TRBJ2-7, with 7 bases identical to TRBD2. Matching the DNA end better, TRBJ2-1 makes the J call doubtful. The CDR3 has 14 amino acids. Germline V CDR1 and CDR2: SGHTA, FQGTGA.

This clonotype was counted only a few times. A much more abundant neighbour one base away suggests this may be a read error. This rearrangement joins TRBV7-2 to TRBJ2-5, with 7 nucleotides matching TRBD2. TRBJ2-1 matches the DNA end more closely, so the J call is doubtful. The CDR3 runs to 13 residues. Germline V gene data show CDR1 as SGHTA and CDR2 as FQGNSA. The CDR3 bases are TGTGCCAGCACTTTTACGGGGGGAGAGACCCAGTTCTTC. As protein: CASTFTGGETQFF.

The chain has TRBV12-3 or TRBV12-4 and TRBJ2-7; perhaps TRBD2 as D (6 bases). The CDR3 totals 12 residues. Trimming left V 5 bases short and J 7 bases short, with 12 bases between. As DNA, the CDR3 is TGTGCCAGCAGTCCCCTGGGGGGAGAGCAGTACTTC. It translates to CASSPLGGEQYF.

This clonotype was counted between two and nine times. The chain is built from TRBV6-1 and TRBJ2-2; TRBD1 agrees at 9 bases. Germline V gene data show CDR1 as MNHNS and CDR2 as SASEGT. The CDR3 runs 15 residues. V gave up 2 bases and J gave up 7 bases; unmatched junction bases: 5. CDR3 nucleotides: TGTGCCAGCAGTGAACGGACAGGGGAAGGCGGGGAGCTGTTTTTT. Translation gives CASSERTGEGGELFF.

Relative to its sample, this clonotype is large. V and J are TRBV7-2 and TRBJ1-1, with D maybe TRBD1 (6 bases). V lost 3 bases to trimming and J lost 1 base, with 15 bases between them. CDR1 is SGHTA and CDR2 is FQGNSA in the germline V gene. The CDR3 is 16 amino acids. CDR3 residues: CASSLRIQGTNTEAFF. CDR3 DNA: TGTGCCAGCAGCTTGCGAATCCAGGGGACGAACACTGAAGCTTTCTTT.

V and J are TRBV28 and TRBJ2-3; possibly TRBD2 for D (7 bases). The CDR3 has 12 amino acids. Germline CDR1 and CDR2: MDHEN and SYDVKM. Between the trimmed V and J ends, which lost 3 bases and 7 bases, there was a span of 8 bases. The CDR3 sequence is CASSLGGHTQYF. Written as DNA, the CDR3 is TGTGCCAGCAGTTTGGGGGGGCATACGCAGTATTTT.

This clonotype ranks as large. This chain uses TRBV7-6 with TRBJ2-3; 12 bases match TRBD2. Per the germline V gene, CDR1 is SGHVS and CDR2 is FNYEAQ. Trimming took 4 bases from V and 5 from J; bases not matched to a gene: 16. The CDR3 covers 19 residues. CDR3 nucleotides: TGTGCCAGCAGCTCCCGAAGACTAGCGGGAGCCCCAGGGGTAGATACGCAGTATTTT. Translated, it gives CASSSRRLAGAPGVDTQYF. The whole variable domain, filled in from reference TRBV7-6 and TRBJ2-3, reads GAGVSQSPRYKVTKRGQDVALRCDPISGHVSLYWYRQALGQGPEFLTYFNYEAQQDKSGLPNDRFSAERPEGSISTLTIQRTEQRDSAMYRCASSSRRLAGAPGVDTQYFGPGTRLTVL.